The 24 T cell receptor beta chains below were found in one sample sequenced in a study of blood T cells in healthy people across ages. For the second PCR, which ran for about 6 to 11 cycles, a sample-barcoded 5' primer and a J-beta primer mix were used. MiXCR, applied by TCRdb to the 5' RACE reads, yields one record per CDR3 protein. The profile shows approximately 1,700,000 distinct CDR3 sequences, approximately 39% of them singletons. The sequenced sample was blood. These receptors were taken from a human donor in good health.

In DNA form, the CDR3 reads TGTGCCAGCAGTCCCCCCGGTGTTAGGCTTGGAACTTCCTATGGCTACACCTTC. As protein: CASSPPGVRLGTSYGYTF. This chain links TRBV6-1 with TRBJ1-2; no definite D call. The CDR3 spans 18 residues. Germline V gene lookup returns CDR1 MNHNS and CDR2 SASEGT. Trimming took 5 bases from V and 4 from J, leaving 26 bases between them.

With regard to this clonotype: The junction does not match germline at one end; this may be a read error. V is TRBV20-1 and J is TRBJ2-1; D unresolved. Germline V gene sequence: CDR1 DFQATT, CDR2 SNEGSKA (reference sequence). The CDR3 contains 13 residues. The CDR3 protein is CSVVQSSCNEQFF. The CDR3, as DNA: TGCAGTGTGGTGCAGAGCTCCTGCAATGAGCAGTTCTTC.

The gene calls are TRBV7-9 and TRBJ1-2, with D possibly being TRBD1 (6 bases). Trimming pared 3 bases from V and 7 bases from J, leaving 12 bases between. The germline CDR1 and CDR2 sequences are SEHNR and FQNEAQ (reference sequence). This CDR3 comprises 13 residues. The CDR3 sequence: CASSFDGGSGYTF. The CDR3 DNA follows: TGTGCCAGCAGCTTCGACGGGGGCAGTGGCTACACCTTC.

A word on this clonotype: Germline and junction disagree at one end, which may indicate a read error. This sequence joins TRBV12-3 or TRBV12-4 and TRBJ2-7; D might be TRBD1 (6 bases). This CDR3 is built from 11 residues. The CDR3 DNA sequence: TGTGCCAGCAGTGTCACAGGGCGGCAGTACTTT. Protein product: CASSVTGRQYF.

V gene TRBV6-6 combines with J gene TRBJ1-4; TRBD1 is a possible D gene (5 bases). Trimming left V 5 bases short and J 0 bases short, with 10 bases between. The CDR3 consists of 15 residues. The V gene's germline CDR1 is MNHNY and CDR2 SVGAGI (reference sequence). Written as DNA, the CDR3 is TGTGCCAGCAGTCAGGGTTACACAACTAATGAAAAACTGTTTTTT. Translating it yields CASSQGYTTNEKLFF.

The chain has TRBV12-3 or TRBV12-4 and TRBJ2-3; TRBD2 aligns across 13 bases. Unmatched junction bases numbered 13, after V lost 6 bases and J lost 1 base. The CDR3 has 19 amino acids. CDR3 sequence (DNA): TGTGCCAGCAGGGGGACTAGCGGGGTGAGGAAACACCGCACAGATACGCAGTATTTT. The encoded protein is CASRGTSGVRKHRTDTQYF.

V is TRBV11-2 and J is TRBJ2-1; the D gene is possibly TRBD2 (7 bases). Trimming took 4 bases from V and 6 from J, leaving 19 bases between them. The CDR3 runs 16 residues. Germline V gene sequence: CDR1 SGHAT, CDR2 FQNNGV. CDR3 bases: TGTGCCAGCAGCTCCCTTTCGGGGCGGGGGCGCAATGAGCAGTTCTTC. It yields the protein CASSSLSGRGRNEQFF. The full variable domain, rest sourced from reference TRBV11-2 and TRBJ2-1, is EAGVAQSPRYKIIEKRQSVAFWCNPISGHATLYWYQQILGQGPKLLIQFQNNGVVDDSQLPKDRFSAERLKGVDSTLKIQPAKLEDSAVYLCASSSLSGRGRNEQFFGPGTRLTVL.

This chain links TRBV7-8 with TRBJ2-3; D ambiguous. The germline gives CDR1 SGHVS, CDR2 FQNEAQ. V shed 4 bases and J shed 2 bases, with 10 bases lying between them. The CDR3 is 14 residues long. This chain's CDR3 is CASSWARLTDTQYF. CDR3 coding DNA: TGTGCCAGCAGCTGGGCCAGACTCACAGATACGCAGTATTTT.

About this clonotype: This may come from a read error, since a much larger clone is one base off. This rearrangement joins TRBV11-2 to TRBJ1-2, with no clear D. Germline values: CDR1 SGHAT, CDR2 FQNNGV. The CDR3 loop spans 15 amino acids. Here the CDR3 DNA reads TGTGCCAGCAGCTCCCCAAGGAATTCTAACTATGGCCACACCTTC. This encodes CASSSPRNSNYGHTF.

Here the CDR3 reads CASSFGPLYEQFF. The CDR3 DNA reads as TGTGCCAGCAGTTTCGGACCGCTTTATGAGCAGTTCTTC. This rearrangement joins TRBV27 to TRBJ2-1, with no clear D. V lost 3 bases, J lost 8 bases, and 11 bases lay in between. This CDR3 has 13 residues. Germline V gives CDR1 MNHEY, CDR2 SMNVEV (reference sequence).

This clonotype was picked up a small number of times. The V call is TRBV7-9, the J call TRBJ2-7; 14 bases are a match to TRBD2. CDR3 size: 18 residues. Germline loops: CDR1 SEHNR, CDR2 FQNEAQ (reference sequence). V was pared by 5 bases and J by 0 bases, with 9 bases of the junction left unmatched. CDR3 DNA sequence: TGTGCCAGCAGCCACGGGACTAGCGGGGGCTCCCCCTCCTACGAGCAGTACTTC. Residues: CASSHGTSGGSPSYEQYF.

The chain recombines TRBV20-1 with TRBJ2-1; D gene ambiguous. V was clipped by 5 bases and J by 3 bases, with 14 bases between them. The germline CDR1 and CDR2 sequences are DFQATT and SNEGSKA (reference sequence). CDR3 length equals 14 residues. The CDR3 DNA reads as TGCAGTGCTTCACCTCTAGTGGTCTACAATGAGCAGTTCTTC. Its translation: CSASPLVVYNEQFF.

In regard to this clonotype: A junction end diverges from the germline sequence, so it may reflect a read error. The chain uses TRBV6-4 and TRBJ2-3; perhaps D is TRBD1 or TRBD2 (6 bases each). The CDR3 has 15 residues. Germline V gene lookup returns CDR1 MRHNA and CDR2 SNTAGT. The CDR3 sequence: CTSSVEGGETDTQYF. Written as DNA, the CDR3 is TGTACCAGCAGTGTCGAGGGGGGTGAAACAGATACGCAGTATTTT.

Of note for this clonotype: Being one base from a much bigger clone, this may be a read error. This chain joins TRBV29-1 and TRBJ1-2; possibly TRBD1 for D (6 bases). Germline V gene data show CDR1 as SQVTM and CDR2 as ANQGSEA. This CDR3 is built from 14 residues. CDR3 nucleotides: TGCAGCGTTGAAAAACAGGGAGGCGACTATGGCAACACCTTC. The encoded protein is CSVEKQGGDYGNTF. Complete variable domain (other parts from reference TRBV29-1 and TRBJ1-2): SAVISQKPSRDICQRGTSLTIQCQVDSQVTMMFWYRQQPGQSLTLIATANQGSEATYESGFVIDKFPISRPNLTFSTLTVSNMSPEDSSIYLCSVEKQGGDYGNTFGSGTRLTVV.

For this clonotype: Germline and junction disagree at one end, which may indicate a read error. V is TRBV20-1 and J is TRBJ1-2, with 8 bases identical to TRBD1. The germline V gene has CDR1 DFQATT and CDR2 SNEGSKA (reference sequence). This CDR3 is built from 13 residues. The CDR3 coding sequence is TGCAGTGCTAAGGTGGACAGGGATTATGGCTATACCTTC. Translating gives CSAKVDRDYGYTF.

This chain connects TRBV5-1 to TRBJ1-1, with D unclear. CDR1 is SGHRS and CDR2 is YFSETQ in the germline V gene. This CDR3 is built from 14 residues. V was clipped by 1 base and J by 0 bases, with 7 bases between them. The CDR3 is CASSLYRLNTEAFF. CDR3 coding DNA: TGCGCCAGCAGCTTGTACCGTTTGAACACTGAAGCTTTCTTT.

The chain's CDR3 is CASSQVAGDKVAQYF. In nucleotides, the CDR3 is TGTGCCAGCAGCCAAGTCGCAGGGGACAAAGTGGCGCAGTACTTC. The chain couples TRBV3-1 to TRBJ2-4; a weak D match, TRBD1 (6 bases). The CDR3 runs to 15 residues. Between the trimmed V and J ends, which lost 1 base and 13 bases, there was a span of 20 bases. Germline values: CDR1 LGHDT, CDR2 YNNKEL (reference sequence).

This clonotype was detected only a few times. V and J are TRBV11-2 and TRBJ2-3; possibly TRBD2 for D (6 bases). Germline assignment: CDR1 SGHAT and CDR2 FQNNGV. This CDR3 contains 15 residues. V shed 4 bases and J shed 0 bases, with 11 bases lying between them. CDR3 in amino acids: CASSSSGTSTDTQYF. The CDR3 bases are TGTGCCAGCAGCTCGTCCGGGACTAGCACAGATACGCAGTATTTT. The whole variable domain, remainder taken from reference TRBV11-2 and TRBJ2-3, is EAGVAQSPRYKIIEKRQSVAFWCNPISGHATLYWYQQILGQGPKLLIQFQNNGVVDDSQLPKDRFSAERLKGVDSTLKIQPAKLEDSAVYLCASSSSGTSTDTQYFGPGTRLTVL.

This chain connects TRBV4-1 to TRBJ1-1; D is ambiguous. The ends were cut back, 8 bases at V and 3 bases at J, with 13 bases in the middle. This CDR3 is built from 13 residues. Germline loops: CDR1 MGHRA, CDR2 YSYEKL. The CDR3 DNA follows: TGCGCCAGCGCTTCCCTTCCGGACACTGAAGCTTTCTTT. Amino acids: CASASLPDTEAFF.

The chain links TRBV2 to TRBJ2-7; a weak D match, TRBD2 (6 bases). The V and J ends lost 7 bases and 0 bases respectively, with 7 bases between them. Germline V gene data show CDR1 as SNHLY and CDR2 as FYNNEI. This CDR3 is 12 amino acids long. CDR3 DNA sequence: TGTGCCAGCACGGGGGACTCCTACGAGCAGTACTTC. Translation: CASTGDSYEQYF.

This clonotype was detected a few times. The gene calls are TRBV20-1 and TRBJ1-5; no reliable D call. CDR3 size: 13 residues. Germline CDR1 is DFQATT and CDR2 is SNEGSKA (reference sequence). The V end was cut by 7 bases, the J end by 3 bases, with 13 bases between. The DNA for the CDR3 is TGCAGTGTTTCAGAAGAGGACAATCAGCCCCAGCATTTT. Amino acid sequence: CSVSEEDNQPQHF.

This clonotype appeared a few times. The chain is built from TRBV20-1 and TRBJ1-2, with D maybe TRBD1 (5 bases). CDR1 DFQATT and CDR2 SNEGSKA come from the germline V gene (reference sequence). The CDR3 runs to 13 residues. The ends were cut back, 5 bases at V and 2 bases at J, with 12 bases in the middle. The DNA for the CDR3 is TGCAGTGCTCCCTTCAGGGACAACTATGGCTACACCTTC. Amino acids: CSAPFRDNYGYTF.

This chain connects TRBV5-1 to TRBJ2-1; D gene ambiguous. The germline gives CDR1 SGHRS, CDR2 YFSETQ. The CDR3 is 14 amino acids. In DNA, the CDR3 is TGCGTCGGCAGCGTGGCAGAGTCCTACAATGAGCAGTTCTTC. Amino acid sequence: CVGSVAESYNEQFF.

Here the CDR3 reads CSKLKGGTEAFF. For the CDR3, the DNA is TGCAGTAAATTAAAGGGGGGCACTGAAGCTTTCTTT. V usage is TRBV20-1 and J usage is TRBJ1-1, with D perhaps matching TRBD1 (6 bases). V was trimmed by 8 bases and J by 4 bases, leaving 14 bases between them. CDR1 DFQATT and CDR2 SNEGSKA come from the germline V gene (reference sequence). The CDR3 has 12 amino acids.